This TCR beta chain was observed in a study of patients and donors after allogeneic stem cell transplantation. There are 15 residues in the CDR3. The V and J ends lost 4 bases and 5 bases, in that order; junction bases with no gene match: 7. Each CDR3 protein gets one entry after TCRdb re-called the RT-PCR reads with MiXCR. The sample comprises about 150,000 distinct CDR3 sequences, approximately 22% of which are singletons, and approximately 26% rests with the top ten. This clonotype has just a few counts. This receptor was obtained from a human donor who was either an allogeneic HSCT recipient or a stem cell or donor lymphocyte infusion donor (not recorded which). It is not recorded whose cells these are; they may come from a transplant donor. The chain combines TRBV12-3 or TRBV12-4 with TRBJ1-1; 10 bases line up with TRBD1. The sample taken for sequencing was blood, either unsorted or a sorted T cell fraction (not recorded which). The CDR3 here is CASSSMTGGETEAFF. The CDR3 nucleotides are TGTGCCAGCAGTTCCATGACAGGGGGCGAGACTGAAGCTTTCTTT.